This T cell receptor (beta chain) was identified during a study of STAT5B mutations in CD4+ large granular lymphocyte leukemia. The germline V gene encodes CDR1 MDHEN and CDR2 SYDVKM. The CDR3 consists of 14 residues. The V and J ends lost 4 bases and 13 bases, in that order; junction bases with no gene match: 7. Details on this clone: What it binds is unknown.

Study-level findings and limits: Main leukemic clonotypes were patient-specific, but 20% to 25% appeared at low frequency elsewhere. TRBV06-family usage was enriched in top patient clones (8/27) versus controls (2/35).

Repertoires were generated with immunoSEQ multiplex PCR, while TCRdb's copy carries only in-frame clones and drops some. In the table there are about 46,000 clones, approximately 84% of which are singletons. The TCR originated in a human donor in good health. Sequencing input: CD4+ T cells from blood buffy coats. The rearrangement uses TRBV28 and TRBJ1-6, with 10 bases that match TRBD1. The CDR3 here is CASSSGQGEGPLHF. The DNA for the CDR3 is TGTGCCAGCAGTTCCGGACAGGGGGAAGGTCCCCTCCACTTT.